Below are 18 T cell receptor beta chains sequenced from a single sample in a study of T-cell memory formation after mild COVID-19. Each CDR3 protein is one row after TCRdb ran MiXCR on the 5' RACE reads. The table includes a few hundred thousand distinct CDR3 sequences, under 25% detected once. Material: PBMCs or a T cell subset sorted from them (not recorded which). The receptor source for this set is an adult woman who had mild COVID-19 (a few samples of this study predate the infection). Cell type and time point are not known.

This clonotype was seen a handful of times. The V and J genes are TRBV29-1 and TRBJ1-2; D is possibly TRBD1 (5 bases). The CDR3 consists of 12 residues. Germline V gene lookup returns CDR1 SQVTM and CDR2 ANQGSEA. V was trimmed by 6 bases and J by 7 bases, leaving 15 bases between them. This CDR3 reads CSVFRQGGGYTF. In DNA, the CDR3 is TGCAGCGTCTTTCGGCAGGGTGGTGGCTACACCTTC.

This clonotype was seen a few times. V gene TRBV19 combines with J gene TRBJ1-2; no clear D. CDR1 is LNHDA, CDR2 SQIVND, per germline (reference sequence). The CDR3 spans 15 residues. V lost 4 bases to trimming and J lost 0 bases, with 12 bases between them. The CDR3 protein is CASSSQTPANYGYTF. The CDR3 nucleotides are TGTGCCAGTAGTAGCCAGACTCCCGCTAACTATGGCTACACCTTC.

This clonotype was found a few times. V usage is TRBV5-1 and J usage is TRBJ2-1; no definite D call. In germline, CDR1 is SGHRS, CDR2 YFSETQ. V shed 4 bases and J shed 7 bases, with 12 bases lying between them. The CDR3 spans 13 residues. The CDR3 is CASSPSLANEQFF. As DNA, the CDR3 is TGCGCCAGCAGCCCAAGCCTGGCAAATGAGCAGTTCTTC.

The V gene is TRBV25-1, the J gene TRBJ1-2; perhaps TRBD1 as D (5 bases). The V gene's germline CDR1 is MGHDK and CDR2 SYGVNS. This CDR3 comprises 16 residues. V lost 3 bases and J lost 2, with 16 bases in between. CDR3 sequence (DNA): TGTGCCAGCAGTGACACCTTCGGCGGGGGAAACTATGGCTACACCTTC. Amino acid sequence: CASSDTFGGGNYGYTF.

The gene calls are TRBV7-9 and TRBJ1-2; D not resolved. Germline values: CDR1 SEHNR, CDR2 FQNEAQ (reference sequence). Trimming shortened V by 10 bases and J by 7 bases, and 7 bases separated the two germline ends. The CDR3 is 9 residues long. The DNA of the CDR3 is TGTGCCATCTTCCGTGGCTACACCTTC. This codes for CAIFRGYTF.

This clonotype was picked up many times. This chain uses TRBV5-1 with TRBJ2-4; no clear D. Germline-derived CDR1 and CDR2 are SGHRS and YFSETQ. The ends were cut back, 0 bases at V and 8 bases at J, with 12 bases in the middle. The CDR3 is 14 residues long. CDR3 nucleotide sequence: TGCGCCAGCAGCTTGGATCTTATGAAAGACATTCAGTACTTC. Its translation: CASSLDLMKDIQYF.

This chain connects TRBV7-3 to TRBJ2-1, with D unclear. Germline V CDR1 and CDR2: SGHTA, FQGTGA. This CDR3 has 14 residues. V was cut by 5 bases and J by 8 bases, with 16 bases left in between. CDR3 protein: CASSPDFGWDEQFF. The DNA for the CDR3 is TGTGCCAGCAGCCCCGACTTTGGGTGGGATGAGCAGTTCTTC.

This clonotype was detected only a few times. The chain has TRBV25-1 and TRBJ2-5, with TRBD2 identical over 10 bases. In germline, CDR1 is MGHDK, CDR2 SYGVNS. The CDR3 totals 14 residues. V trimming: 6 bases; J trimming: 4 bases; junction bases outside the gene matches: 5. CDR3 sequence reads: CASRASGGPETQYF. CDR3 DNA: TGTGCCAGCAGGGCTAGCGGGGGTCCAGAGACCCAGTACTTC.

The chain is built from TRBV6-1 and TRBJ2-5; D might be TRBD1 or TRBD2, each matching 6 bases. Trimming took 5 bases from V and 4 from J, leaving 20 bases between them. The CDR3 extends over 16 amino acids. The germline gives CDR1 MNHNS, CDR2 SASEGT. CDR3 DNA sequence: TGTGCCAGCAGTTACGCAGGGGAGGATTGGACAGAGACCCAGTACTTC. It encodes CASSYAGEDWTETQYF.

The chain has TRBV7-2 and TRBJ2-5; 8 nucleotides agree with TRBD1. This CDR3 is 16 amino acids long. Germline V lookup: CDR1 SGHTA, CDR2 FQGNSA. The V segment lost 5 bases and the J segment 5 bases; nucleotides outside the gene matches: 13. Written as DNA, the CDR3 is TGTGCCAGCAGCGCCCGGGACAGGAGTATGGGGGAGACCCAGTACTTC. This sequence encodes CASSARDRSMGETQYF.

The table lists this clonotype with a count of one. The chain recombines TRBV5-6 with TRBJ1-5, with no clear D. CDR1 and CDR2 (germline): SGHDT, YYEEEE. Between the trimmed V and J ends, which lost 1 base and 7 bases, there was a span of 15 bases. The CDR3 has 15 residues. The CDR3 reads CASSLWGKGQQPQHF. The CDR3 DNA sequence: TGTGCCAGCAGCTTGTGGGGAAAGGGTCAACAGCCCCAGCATTTT.

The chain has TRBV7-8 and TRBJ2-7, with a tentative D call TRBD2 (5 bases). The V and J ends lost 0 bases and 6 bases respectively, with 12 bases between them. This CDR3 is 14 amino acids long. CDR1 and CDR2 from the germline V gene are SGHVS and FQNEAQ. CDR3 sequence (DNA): TGTGCCAGCAGCTTAGCTCAGCGGTCGAGCGAGCAGTACTTC. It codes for CASSLAQRSSEQYF.

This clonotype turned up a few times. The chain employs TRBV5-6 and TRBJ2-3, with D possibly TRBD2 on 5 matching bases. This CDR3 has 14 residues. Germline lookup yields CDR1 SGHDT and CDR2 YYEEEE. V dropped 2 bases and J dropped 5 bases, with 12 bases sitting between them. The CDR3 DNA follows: TGTGCCAGCAGCTTTGCGGGTTCCGGAGATACGCAGTATTTT. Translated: CASSFAGSGDTQYF.

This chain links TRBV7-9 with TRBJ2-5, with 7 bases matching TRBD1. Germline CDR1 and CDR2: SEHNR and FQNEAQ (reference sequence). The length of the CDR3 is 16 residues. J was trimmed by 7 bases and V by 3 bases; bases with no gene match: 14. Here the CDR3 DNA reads TGTGCCAGCAGCTTGGATTGGGGACAGCCGTTTAGGACCCAGTACTTC. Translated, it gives CASSLDWGQPFRTQYF.

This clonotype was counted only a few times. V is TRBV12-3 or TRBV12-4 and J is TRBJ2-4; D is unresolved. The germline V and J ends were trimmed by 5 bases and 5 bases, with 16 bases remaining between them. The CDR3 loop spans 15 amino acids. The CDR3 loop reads CASSEPRPLENIQYF. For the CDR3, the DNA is TGTGCCAGCAGTGAGCCGCGGCCCCTCGAAAACATTCAGTACTTC.

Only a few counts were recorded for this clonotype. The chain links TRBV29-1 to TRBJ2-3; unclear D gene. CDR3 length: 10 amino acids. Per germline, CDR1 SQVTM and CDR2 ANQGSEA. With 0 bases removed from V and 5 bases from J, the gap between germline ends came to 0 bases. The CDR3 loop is CSVEEDTQYF. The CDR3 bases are TGCAGCGTTGAAGAAGATACGCAGTATTTT.

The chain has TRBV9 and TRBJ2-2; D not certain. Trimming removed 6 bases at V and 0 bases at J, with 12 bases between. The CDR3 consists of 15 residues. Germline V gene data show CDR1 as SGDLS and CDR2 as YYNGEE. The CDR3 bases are TGTGCCAGCAAAACAAACCCGTCGAACACCGGGGAGCTGTTTTTT. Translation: CASKTNPSNTGELFF.

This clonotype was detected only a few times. For the CDR3, the DNA is TGTGCCAGCAGTCGAACAGGGGGCGAAGAGACCCAGTACTTC. This gives the protein CASSRTGGEETQYF. The chain carries TRBV7-6 and TRBJ2-5, with TRBD1 identical over 9 bases. Germline CDR1 and CDR2: SGHVS and FNYEAQ. V trimming: 6 bases; J trimming: 3 bases; junction bases outside the gene matches: 5. The length of the CDR3 is 14 residues.